The clone carrying this T cell receptor beta chain was recorded only once. The data were taken from a study of glioma-infiltrating T cells after dendritic cell vaccination. The overall study: Dendritic cells derived from monocytes and pulsed with autologous tumor lysate formed the vaccine.

The CDR3 runs to 16 residues. CDR1 and CDR2 from the germline V gene are SGDLS and YYNGEE. V lost 4 bases to trimming and J lost 4 bases; unmatched junction nucleotides: 13. TCRdb's copy holds only in-frame clones and misses some; the assay was immunoSEQ multiplex PCR. The table records roughly 96,000 clones, roughly three quarters of them present only once. Sequenced here: blood, sampled before dendritic cell vaccination. The clonotype comes from a human donor with glioblastoma. The rearrangement links TRBV9 to TRBJ2-5; 7 bases are shared with TRBD1. CDR3 region: CASSLNKETGRETQYF. The CDR3, as DNA: TGTGCCAGCAGCCTCAATAAAGAGACAGGGAGAGAGACCCAGTACTTC.